Following are 8 T cell receptor beta chains from one sample sequenced in a study of shared clonotypes between healthy human individuals. Clones were sequenced by immunoSEQ multiplex PCR, and TCRdb holds only the in-frame ones, with some missing. This sample has 2 million or so clones; 85% to 95% occur once, and the top ten carry more than 0.1%. The material sequenced was naive CD4+ T cells sorted from blood. Subset of the sample: CD45RA+ positively selected. The receptors here all came from a man aged 18 to 35 in good health.

The chain joins TRBV6-5 to TRBJ1-5; D not resolved. CDR3 length: 13 amino acids. The V end was cut by 5 bases, the J end by 6 bases, with 11 bases between. Germline CDR1 MNHEY, CDR2 SVGAGI. The CDR3 is CASSGRVAQPQHF. Here the CDR3 DNA reads TGTGCCAGCAGTGGCCGAGTGGCTCAGCCCCAGCATTTT.

The chain carries TRBV4-1 and TRBJ2-1; D gene ambiguous. Germline V gene lookup returns CDR1 MGHRA and CDR2 YSYEKL. The V end lost 8 bases, the J end lost 7 bases, and 9 bases lay between the germline ends. The CDR3 extends over 11 amino acids. The CDR3 nucleotides are TGCGCCAGCCGTAGTATTAATGAGCAGTTCTTC. It specifies CASRSINEQFF.

The rearrangement links TRBV7-2 to TRBJ1-2; TRBD1 agrees at 10 bases. The CDR3 has 13 residues. J gave up 14 bases and V 4 bases, and 10 bases lay outside the gene matches. Germline V CDR1 and CDR2: SGHTA, FQGNSA. The CDR3, as DNA: TGTGCCAGCAGCTGGGACAGGGGAGTCCCGGGGACCTTC. It specifies CASSWDRGVPGTF. The full variable domain, its missing parts supplied by reference TRBV7-2 and TRBJ1-2, is GAGVSQSPSNKVTEKGKDVELRCDPISGHTALYWYRQSLGQGLEFLIYFQGNSAPDKSGLPSDRFSAERTGGSVSTLTIQRTQQEDSAVYLCASSWDRGVPGTFGSGTRLTVV.

As for this clone: Other DNA sequences of this sample code for an identical CDR3. The V call is TRBV30, the J call TRBJ1-2; D perhaps matches TRBD1 (6 bases). V was trimmed by 1 base and J by 3 bases, leaving 9 bases between them. The CDR3 loop spans 13 amino acids. From germline, CDR1 is GTSNPN and CDR2 SVGIG (reference sequence). The DNA for the CDR3 is TGTGCCTGGAGTGGCAGGGGCGACTATGGCTACACCTTC. Its translation is CAWSGRGDYGYTF.

The count of this clone is one. The V and J genes are TRBV10-3 and TRBJ1-5, with D unclear. CDR1 is ENHRY and CDR2 is SYGVKD in the germline V gene. The CDR3 length is 14 residues. With 3 bases removed from V and 1 base from J, the gap between germline ends came to 7 bases. For the CDR3, the DNA is TGTGCCATCAGTGAATCCCTGAGCAATCAGCCCCAGCATTTT. It codes for CAISESLSNQPQHF.

The chain has TRBV2 and TRBJ1-4; 7 positions agree with TRBD1. Germline V gene data show CDR1 as SNHLY and CDR2 as FYNNEI. J gave up 5 bases and V 4 bases, and 7 bases lay outside the gene matches. CDR3 size: 15 residues. The CDR3 here is CASSARQGGNEKLFF. DNA of the CDR3: TGTGCCAGCAGTGCGCGGCAGGGGGGAAATGAAAAACTGTTTTTT.

The V and J genes are TRBV5-4 and TRBJ2-1; D may be TRBD1 (6 bases). The germline CDR1 and CDR2 sequences are SGHNT and YYREEE (reference sequence). With 0 bases removed from V and 6 bases from J, the gap between germline ends came to 13 bases. The CDR3 is made up of 15 amino acids. For the CDR3, the DNA is TGTGCCAGCAGCTTGGAAAGGGGGTCATTCAATGAGCAGTTCTTC. Residues: CASSLERGSFNEQFF.

The chain recombines TRBV27 with TRBJ2-1; unclear D gene. The CDR3 contains 15 residues. The ends were cut back, 5 bases at V and 2 bases at J, with 13 bases in the middle. The V gene's germline CDR1 is MNHEY and CDR2 SMNVEV (reference sequence). The CDR3 bases are TGTGCCAGCAGTCCTGTCCGACTGACCTACAATGAGCAGTTCTTC. Translating it yields CASSPVRLTYNEQFF.